Sequencing of this TCR beta chain was carried out in a study of T cell repertoires in cytomegalovirus infection. For the study at large: CMV infection and matching HLA type were both indicated by public TCR beta signatures. Overall study findings and caveats: In two of eight donors, the top clonotype was HLA-C-restricted CMV-specific.

The CDR3 runs 14 residues. V shed 5 bases and J shed 5 bases, with 15 bases lying between them. This clonotype came up a few times. Its antigen is unidentified. A single record per CDR3 protein comes from TCRdb applying MiXCR to the reads. The table lists 900,000 to 950,000 distinct CDR3 sequences, 31% of them singletons. Sequencing used cultured CD8+ T cells from PBMCs, obtained from culture after CMV antigen stimulation. The clonotype comes from a human donor in good health (CMV status not recorded). Some clones in this sample may be carry-over from other donors' samples. This chain joins TRBV12-3 or TRBV12-4 and TRBJ1-2; weak D call: TRBD1 (5 bases). Here the CDR3 DNA reads TGTGCCAGCAGTCCAGGGACTCCGGGGTATGGCTACACCTTC. This encodes CASSPGTPGYGYTF.